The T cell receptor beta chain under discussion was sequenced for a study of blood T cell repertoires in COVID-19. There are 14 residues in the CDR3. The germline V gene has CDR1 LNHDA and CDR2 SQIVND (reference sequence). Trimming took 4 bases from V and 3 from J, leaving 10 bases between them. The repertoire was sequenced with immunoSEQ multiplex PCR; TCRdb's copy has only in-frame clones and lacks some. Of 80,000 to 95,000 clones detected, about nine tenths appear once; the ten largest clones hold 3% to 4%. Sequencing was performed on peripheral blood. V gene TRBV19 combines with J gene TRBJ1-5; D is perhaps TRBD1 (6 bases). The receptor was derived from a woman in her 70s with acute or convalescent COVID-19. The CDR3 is CASSTGEHNQPQHF. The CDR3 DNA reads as TGTGCCAGTAGTACAGGGGAACACAATCAGCCCCAGCATTTT.